This T cell receptor (beta chain) was obtained from a study of cytomegalovirus exposure and HLA in healthy donors. Study-wide findings and caveats: Relative to the roughly 700-donor mean, N-insertions were reportedly fewer in an Asian-associated ancestry cluster in a later analysis. It emerged from a later analysis that several of the most significant clusters appeared to be linked to common viral pathogens.

For this clone: Its specificity is unknown.

PCR amplification relied on 60 Vbeta primers (plus 13 Jbeta primers). Assay used: immunoSEQ multiplex PCR; TCRdb lists only in-frame clones, some missing. The sample lists some 130,000 clones; around 84% were seen once. Between the trimmed V and J ends, which lost 6 bases and 4 bases, there was a span of 12 bases. CDR1 and CDR2 (germline): MDHEN, SYDVKM. The CDR3 extends over 13 amino acids. The TCR comes from a man between 45 and 60 years old in good health and CMV-seronegative. The chain carries TRBV28 and TRBJ1-2, with D tentatively TRBD1 (5 bases). The sequenced sample consisted of PBMCs. CDR3 loop: CASRSGTSYGYTF. The CDR3 DNA follows: TGTGCCAGCAGATCCGGGACTTCCTATGGCTACACCTTC.